The 14 T cell receptor beta chains listed next were all sequenced from one sample in a study of blood T cell repertoires in COVID-19. Profiling relied on immunoSEQ multiplex PCR, and the TCRdb table lists in-frame clones only, not all of them. The sample shows some 310,000 clones, nearly 90% of them seen only once. The sample consisted of PBMCs or T cells enriched from blood (not recorded which). The receptor source for this set is a woman between 25 and 40 years old who had recovered from COVID-19.

V is TRBV5-4 and J is TRBJ1-3; D call uncertain. With 5 bases removed from V and 0 bases from J, the gap between germline ends came to 6 bases. Germline assignment: CDR1 SGHNT and CDR2 YYREEE (reference sequence). The CDR3 loop spans 13 amino acids. The CDR3 DNA reads TGTGCCAGCAGGGCCAGCTCTGGAAACACCATATATTTT. Translated: CASRASSGNTIYF.

This rearrangement joins TRBV4-3 to TRBJ2-3; D perhaps matches TRBD1 (5 bases). V gave up 1 base and J gave up 3 bases, with 11 bases separating them. CDR1 LGHNA and CDR2 YSLEER come from the germline V gene. This CDR3 spans 15 amino acids. DNA for the CDR3: TGCGCCAGCAGCCAAGGCAGGGAAGTAACAGATACGCAGTATTTT. It yields the protein CASSQGREVTDTQYF.

The chain links TRBV20-1 to TRBJ1-2; unclear D gene. Looked up from germline, CDR1 is DFQATT and CDR2 is SNEGSKA (reference sequence). Trimming took 7 bases from V and 4 from J, leaving 10 bases between them. The CDR3 runs 11 residues. CDR3 region: CSGASFYGYTF. Here the CDR3 DNA reads TGCAGTGGGGCCTCCTTCTATGGCTACACCTTC.

This clone was detected once. CDR3 bases: TGTGCCAGCAGACAGGCGCCGGGACTCAACTCCTACGAGCAGTACTTC. Its protein is CASRQAPGLNSYEQYF. This chain connects TRBV25-1 to TRBJ2-7; possible D gene TRBD2, 6 bases. V lost 6 bases and J lost 0, with 18 bases in between. Germline V lookup: CDR1 MGHDK, CDR2 SYGVNS. This CDR3 is built from 16 residues.

The chain has TRBV3-1 (or the pseudogene TRBV3-2) and TRBJ2-1, with D possibly being TRBD2 (5 bases). Germline V gene lookup returns CDR1 LGHDT and CDR2 YNNKEL (reference sequence). V shed 1 base and J shed 9 bases, with 13 bases lying between them. The CDR3 length is 14 residues. The CDR3 spells CASSQGGGSTEQFF. The CDR3, as DNA: TGTGCCAGCAGCCAAGGCGGAGGTAGCACTGAGCAGTTCTTC.

The chain links TRBV24-1 to TRBJ2-7, with 7 bases aligning to TRBD1. This CDR3 spans 17 amino acids. CDR1 is KGHDR and CDR2 is SFDVKD in the germline V gene. V shed 1 base and J 3 bases; nucleotides not matched to a gene: 11. The CDR3 protein is CATSDFSEGQLDYEQYF. In DNA, the CDR3 is TGTGCCACCAGTGATTTTTCAGAGGGACAGCTTGACTACGAGCAGTACTTC.

The chain couples TRBV5-1 to TRBJ2-7; 8 nucleotides match TRBD2. The CDR3 is 12 residues long. Germline values: CDR1 SGHRS, CDR2 YFSETQ. With V trimmed by 3 bases and J by 7 bases, 3 bases remained unmatched. CDR3 amino acids: CASSSSGGEQYF. CDR3 nucleotides: TGCGCCAGCAGCTCCTCGGGGGGGGAGCAGTACTTC.

The V gene is TRBV4-1, the J gene TRBJ2-2; D gene uncertain. Germline assignment: CDR1 MGHRA and CDR2 YSYEKL. This CDR3 spans 16 amino acids. The V end was cut by 1 base, the J end by 4 bases, with 13 bases between. CDR3 sequence reads: CASSQGVRPGTGELFF. CDR3 bases: TGCGCCAGCAGCCAAGGTGTACGGCCGGGCACCGGGGAGCTGTTTTTT.

The chain is built from TRBV10-3 and TRBJ2-3; tentatively, D is TRBD1 (5 bases). The CDR3 consists of 15 residues. CDR1 and CDR2 (germline): ENHRY, SYGVKD. Trimming stripped 7 bases from V and 2 bases from J, with 16 bases between. Written as DNA, the CDR3 is TGTGCCATCAAACCGGACACCACATCCACAGATACGCAGTATTTT. It yields the protein CAIKPDTTSTDTQYF.

The J gene is TRBJ1-4, the V gene TRBV12-5; D not resolved. V lost 0 bases to trimming and J lost 8 bases, with 13 bases between them. The germline CDR1 and CDR2 sequences are LGHNT and FRNRAP. The CDR3 sequence is 15 residues long. The CDR3 DNA is TGTGCTAGTGGTTTGGTAGGTGGAGGGATGGAAAAACTGTTTTTT. It translates to CASGLVGGGMEKLFF.

The chain has TRBV11-2 and TRBJ2-2; D not resolved. CDR1 and CDR2 from the germline V gene are SGHAT and FQNNGV. Trimming shortened V by 4 bases and J by 1 base, and 7 bases separated the two germline ends. The CDR3 sequence is 14 residues long. CDR3 amino acids: CASSSDWNTGELFF. CDR3 coding DNA: TGTGCCAGCAGCTCCGACTGGAACACCGGGGAGCTGTTTTTT. Full variable domain (outside the CDR3, taken from reference TRBV11-2 and TRBJ2-2): EAGVAQSPRYKIIEKRQSVAFWCNPISGHATLYWYQQILGQGPKLLIQFQNNGVVDDSQLPKDRFSAERLKGVDSTLKIQPAKLEDSAVYLCASSSDWNTGELFFGEGSRLTVL.

V gene TRBV7-2 combines with J gene TRBJ2-1; D call uncertain. The CDR3 length is 14 residues. V shed 5 bases and J shed 12 bases, with 20 bases lying between them. CDR1 and CDR2 (germline): SGHTA, FQGNSA. The CDR3 region is CASSLIRTARRQFF. The CDR3, as DNA: TGTGCCAGCAGCCTTATTAGAACGGCCAGGCGGCAGTTCTTC.

The chain combines TRBV5-8 with TRBJ1-4; maybe TRBD1 (6 bases). V dropped 2 bases and J dropped 0 bases, with 11 bases sitting between them. Germline CDR1 is SGHTS and CDR2 is YDEGEE. This CDR3 has 16 amino acids. Here the CDR3 DNA reads TGTGCCAGCAGCTTCGGACAGCCTGCAACTAATGAAAAACTGTTTTTT. Its protein is CASSFGQPATNEKLFF.

This clone was observed a single time. The chain joins TRBV7-2 to TRBJ1-2, with D possibly matching TRBD1 (6 bases). The CDR3 spans 17 residues. The germline V gene encodes CDR1 SGHTA and CDR2 FQGNSA. The V gene lost 1 base and the J gene lost 0 bases, with 15 bases spanning the gap. The CDR3 DNA is TGTGCCAGCAGCTTAGATATCCTCGGACAGCCTAACTATGGCTACACCTTC. Its protein is CASSLDILGQPNYGYTF.